The 17 T cell receptor beta chains below were found in one sample sequenced in a study of beta chain features in type 1 diabetes. Expressed TCRB transcripts were sequenced, since all the RNA that had been isolated was reverse transcribed. Sequencing used immunoSEQ multiplex PCR; TCRdb keeps in-frame clones, though not all of them. The sample lists around 650,000 clones; under 15% were seen once. These receptors lack a known antigen. Study observations and caveats: Shorter TCRB CDR3s, moderately but significantly so, marked every one of the four CD4+ subsets in Type 1 diabetes patients.

The source material was naive CD4+ T cells from blood. The origin of the receptors is a man aged 25-40 years with type 1 diabetes.

The rearrangement links TRBV7-9 to TRBJ2-5, with D hard to call. CDR1 SEHNR and CDR2 FQNEAQ come from the germline V gene (reference sequence). Trimming pared 6 bases from V and 2 bases from J, leaving 7 bases between. CDR3 length: 12 amino acids. CDR3 sequence (DNA): TGTGCCAGCAGTCAGAGACAAGAGACCCAGTACTTC. Encoded protein: CASSQRQETQYF.

This clone was observed a few times. CDR3 in amino acids: CANADRVAGNTIYF. The CDR3 bases are TGTGCCAACGCAGACAGGGTAGCGGGAAACACCATATATTTT. V usage is TRBV27 and J usage is TRBJ1-3, with 7 bases fitting TRBD1. The CDR3 runs 14 residues. The ends lost 10 bases at V and 4 bases at J; junction bases unmatched: 10. Germline V gives CDR1 MNHEY, CDR2 SMNVEV (reference sequence).

This clone came up a few times. The J gene is TRBJ1-5, the V gene TRBV7-8, with TRBD1 identical over 8 bases. The CDR3 sequence is 15 residues long. Looked up from germline, CDR1 is SGHVS and CDR2 is FQNEAQ. V was pared by 4 bases and J by 6 bases, with 8 bases of the junction left unmatched. This chain's CDR3 is CASSYSGGLGQPQHF. The CDR3 nucleotides are TGTGCCAGCAGCTATTCAGGGGGCTTGGGTCAGCCCCAGCATTTT. The full variable domain, rest sourced from reference TRBV7-8 and TRBJ1-5, is GAGVSQSPRYKVAKRGQDVALRCDPISGHVSLFWYQQALGQGPEFLTYFQNEAQLDKSGLPSDRFFAERPEGSVSTLKIQRTQQEDSAVYLCASSYSGGLGQPQHFGDGTRLSIL.

The chain has TRBV7-8 and TRBJ2-1; possibly TRBD1 for D (6 bases). Trimming pared 5 bases from V and 2 bases from J, leaving 16 bases between. CDR1 and CDR2 (germline): SGHVS, FQNEAQ. CDR3 size: 16 residues. CDR3 amino acids: CASSLRQALTYNEQFF. In DNA, the CDR3 is TGTGCCAGCAGCCTGAGACAGGCCTTAACCTACAATGAGCAGTTCTTC. The whole variable domain, remainder taken from reference TRBV7-8 and TRBJ2-1, is GAGVSQSPRYKVAKRGQDVALRCDPISGHVSLFWYQQALGQGPEFLTYFQNEAQLDKSGLPSDRFFAERPEGSVSTLKIQRTQQEDSAVYLCASSLRQALTYNEQFFGPGTRLTVL.

This chain joins TRBV7-2 and TRBJ2-7, with D tentatively TRBD2 (5 bases). Germline V lookup: CDR1 SGHTA, CDR2 FQGNSA. Trimming removed 7 bases from V and 2 bases from J, with 15 bases in between. The CDR3 sequence is 14 residues long. CDR3 loop: CASTSSDGTYEQYF. In DNA, the CDR3 is TGTGCCAGCACCTCATCGGACGGGACCTACGAGCAGTACTTC.

In this sample, this clone turned up a few times. V is TRBV25-1 and J is TRBJ1-6, with TRBD1 as a possible D gene (6 bases). Trimming removed 4 bases from V and 8 bases from J, with 12 bases in between. The CDR3 is 14 residues long. Germline values: CDR1 MGHDK, CDR2 SYGVNS. CDR3 in DNA: TGTGCCAGCAGTGGAGGGGGAGGTCATTCACCCCTCCACTTT. Translating it yields CASSGGGGHSPLHF.

In the case of this clone: Other DNA sequences in the sample encode the same CDR3. This chain uses TRBV7-9 with TRBJ2-5; D is perhaps TRBD2 (6 bases). The CDR3 contains 14 residues. Trimming removed 0 bases from V and 4 bases from J, with 9 bases in between. The germline CDR1 and CDR2 sequences are SEHNR and FQNEAQ (reference sequence). The DNA for the CDR3 is TGTGCCAGCAGCTTAGCGGGAGGAGGAGAGACCCAGTACTTC. Encoded protein: CASSLAGGGETQYF. Complete variable domain (other parts from reference TRBV7-9 and TRBJ2-5): DTGVSQNPRHKITKRGQNVTFRCDPISEHNRLYWYRQTLGQGPEFLTYFQNEAQLEKSRLLSDRFSAERPKGSFSTLEIQRTEQGDSAMYLCASSLAGGGETQYFGPGTRLLVL.

This chain uses TRBV6-5 with TRBJ1-2, with TRBD1 matching 7 bases. The J segment lost 7 bases and the V segment lost 5 bases, leaving 13 bases of the junction unmatched. The germline gives CDR1 MNHEY, CDR2 SVGAGI. CDR3 length: 15 residues. CDR3 DNA: TGTGCCAGCAGTCCTTCCCGGGACAGAAGAGCTGGCTACACCTTC. It specifies CASSPSRDRRAGYTF.

Comment on this clone: Additional DNA sequences in this sample encode the identical CDR3. This chain joins TRBV14 and TRBJ2-5; possible D gene TRBD1, 6 bases. The germline CDR1 and CDR2 sequences are SGHDN and FVKESK. Trimming cost V 4 bases and J 3 bases, with 12 bases left between them. There are 14 residues in the CDR3. The CDR3 nucleotides are TGTGCCAGCAGCCCTCGAACAGGGAAAGAGACCCAGTACTTC. Translating gives CASSPRTGKETQYF.

This clone was recorded a few times. The rearrangement uses TRBV7-2 and TRBJ2-1, with a tentative D call TRBD1 (6 bases). Trimming took 5 bases from V and 8 from J, leaving 19 bases between them. This CDR3 has 15 residues. Germline V lookup: CDR1 SGHTA, CDR2 FQGNSA. CDR3 DNA sequence: TGTGCCAGCAGCCTTAGGGGGATACTCCTCGATGAGCAGTTCTTC. Translation gives CASSLRGILLDEQFF.

The chain joins TRBV29-1 to TRBJ2-2; no reliable D call. Germline values: CDR1 SQVTM, CDR2 ANQGSEA. There are 14 residues in the CDR3. The V gene lost 6 bases and the J gene lost 4 bases, with 15 bases spanning the gap. The CDR3 region is CSVIPKSFTGELFF. The DNA for the CDR3 is TGCAGCGTAATCCCAAAGTCTTTCACCGGGGAGCTGTTTTTT.

The V gene is TRBV19, the J gene TRBJ1-2; 9 bases map to TRBD1. The germline CDR1 and CDR2 sequences are LNHDA and SQIVND (reference sequence). This CDR3 has 15 amino acids. With 5 bases clipped from V and 5 bases from J, the junction kept 9 bases outside the gene matches. The CDR3 bases are TGTGCCAGTAGTCTGGACAGGGGAACGACTTATGGCTACACCTTC. It is translated as CASSLDRGTTYGYTF. The complete variable domain, with remaining parts taken from reference TRBV19 and TRBJ1-2, reads DGGITQSPKYLFRKEGQNVTLSCEQNLNHDAMYWYRQDPGQGLRLIYYSQIVNDFQKGDIAEGYSVSREKKESFPLTVTSAQKNPTAFYLCASSLDRGTTYGYTFGSGTRLTVV.

This clone was seen a handful of times. The chain uses TRBV19 and TRBJ2-2; D tentatively fits TRBD1 or TRBD2 (5 bases each). Germline CDR1 LNHDA, CDR2 SQIVND (reference sequence). This CDR3 has 17 residues. V dropped 6 bases and J dropped 2 bases, with 19 bases sitting between them. The CDR3 sequence is CASRLNPGTVNTGELFF. CDR3 bases: TGTGCCAGTAGACTCAATCCCGGGACCGTAAACACCGGGGAGCTGTTTTTT. Using reference TRBV19 and TRBJ2-2 for the parts outside the CDR3, the full variable domain is DGGITQSPKYLFRKEGQNVTLSCEQNLNHDAMYWYRQDPGQGLRLIYYSQIVNDFQKGDIAEGYSVSREKKESFPLTVTSAQKNPTAFYLCASRLNPGTVNTGELFFGEGSRLTVL.

There are a few counts of this clone. The chain is built from TRBV7-6 and TRBJ1-1; no definite D call. Trimming cost V 1 base and J 1 base, with 13 bases left between them. The CDR3 sequence is 16 residues long. Germline CDR1 and CDR2: SGHVS and FNYEAQ. The DNA of the CDR3 is TGTGCCAGCAGCTTAGAACAGCTAAATCGGAACACTGAAGCTTTCTTT. Its protein is CASSLEQLNRNTEAFF.

This chain joins TRBV9 and TRBJ2-7, with D maybe TRBD1 (5 bases). The V end lost 1 base, the J end lost 0 bases, and 8 bases lay between the germline ends. CDR1 and CDR2 from the germline V gene are SGDLS and YYNGEE. The CDR3 is 14 residues long. The CDR3 reads CASSVLRDSYEQYF. The CDR3 nucleotides read TGTGCCAGCAGCGTACTCAGGGACTCCTACGAGCAGTACTTC.

The sample holds a few counts of this clone. This sequence joins TRBV6-1 and TRBJ2-3; TRBD2 might be the D (5 bases). Per germline, CDR1 MNHNS and CDR2 SASEGT. Trimming shortened V by 0 bases and J by 4 bases, and 8 bases separated the two germline ends. The CDR3 has 14 residues. The CDR3 nucleotides read TGTGCCAGCAGTGAAGCGGCGGGCCCAGATACGCAGTATTTT. It specifies CASSEAAGPDTQYF.

Comment on this clone: Other DNA sequences in the sample encode the same CDR3. The V call is TRBV5-6, the J call TRBJ2-3, with D uncertain. The V end was cut by 4 bases, the J end by 2 bases, with 8 bases between. The CDR3 loop spans 13 amino acids. The germline V gene has CDR1 SGHDT and CDR2 YYEEEE. This CDR3 reads CASSPRPTDTQYF. As DNA, the CDR3 is TGTGCCAGCAGCCCCCGGCCCACAGATACGCAGTATTTT. Full variable domain (outside the CDR3, taken from reference TRBV5-6 and TRBJ2-3): DAGVTQSPTHLIKTRGQQVTLRCSPKSGHDTVSWYQQALGQGPQFIFQYYEEEERQRGNFPDRFSGHQFPNYSSELNVNALLLGDSALYLCASSPRPTDTQYFGPGTRLTVL.